These 29 T cell receptor beta chains were all obtained from the same sample, sequenced in a study of cytomegalovirus exposure and HLA in healthy donors. Primers: 60 Vbeta forward and 13 Jbeta reverse. TCRdb keeps only in-frame clones here, not all; method: immunoSEQ multiplex PCR. The table lists 100,000 or so clones, roughly 70% of them singletons, with around 2.3% in the top ten. What was sequenced was PBMCs. The source of these receptors is a man aged 50 to 60 in good health and CMV-seronegative.

In its sample, this clone was seen a few times. V is TRBV7-3 and J is TRBJ2-1, with 7 bases matching TRBD2. The CDR3 is made up of 13 amino acids. The germline CDR1 and CDR2 sequences are SGHTA and FQGTGA. The V and J ends lost 8 bases and 8 bases, in that order; junction bases with no gene match: 9. The CDR3 protein is CASGLSGWDEQFF. CDR3 coding DNA: TGTGCCAGCGGACTTAGCGGGTGGGATGAGCAGTTCTTC.

The chain employs TRBV10-1 and TRBJ1-1; maybe TRBD1 (6 bases). The CDR3 consists of 13 residues. Trimming took 3 bases from V and 4 from J, leaving 9 bases between them. CDR1 and CDR2 (germline): WNHNN, SYGVQD (reference sequence). CDR3 DNA: TGCGCCAGCAGTGACCAGGGGTCCACTGAAGCTTTCTTT. Its translation is CASSDQGSTEAFF.

The rearrangement links TRBV28 to TRBJ1-5; D gene ambiguous. The V end was cut by 6 bases, the J end by 5 bases, with 11 bases between. Germline V gene sequence: CDR1 MDHEN, CDR2 SYDVKM. The CDR3 sequence is 13 residues long. In DNA, the CDR3 is TGTGCCAGCAGATGGGCAGCTGATCAGCCCCAGCATTTT. It specifies CASRWAADQPQHF.

The chain links TRBV6-1 to TRBJ2-1; 8 nucleotides agree with TRBD2. Germline V gene data show CDR1 as MNHNS and CDR2 as SASEGT. CDR3 size: 17 residues. V dropped 2 bases and J dropped 5; count of bases not matched to a gene: 11. The CDR3 reads CASSEPAGGPSHNEQFF. DNA of the CDR3: TGTGCCAGCAGTGAACCGGCGGGAGGACCCTCTCACAATGAGCAGTTCTTC.

This chain connects TRBV11-2 to TRBJ2-7, with 11 positions matching TRBD2. This CDR3 comprises 14 residues. Germline V gives CDR1 SGHAT, CDR2 FQNNGV. J lost 2 bases, V lost 7 bases, and 4 bases had no gene match. CDR3 DNA sequence: TGTGCCAGCAAAATAGCGGGAGGGCCCTACGAGCAGTACTTC. Translating it yields CASKIAGGPYEQYF.

The J gene is TRBJ1-5, the V gene TRBV6-6; tentatively, D is TRBD1 (5 bases). V was pared by 2 bases and J by 4 bases, with 6 bases between. The germline V gene has CDR1 MNHNY and CDR2 SVGAGI (reference sequence). CDR3 length: 13 amino acids. CDR3: CASSYGANQPQHF. CDR3 DNA sequence: TGTGCCAGCAGTTACGGGGCGAATCAGCCCCAGCATTTT.

The gene calls are TRBV28 and TRBJ2-7; D remains unclear. Germline V gives CDR1 MDHEN, CDR2 SYDVKM. This CDR3 has 13 amino acids. V dropped 3 bases and J dropped 6 bases, with 12 bases sitting between them. CDR3 in amino acids: CASSLWAFGEQYF. The DNA for the CDR3 is TGTGCCAGCAGTTTGTGGGCGTTCGGCGAGCAGTACTTC.

The V gene is TRBV19, the J gene TRBJ2-1; D perhaps matches TRBD2 (5 bases). Germline V CDR1 and CDR2: LNHDA, SQIVND (reference sequence). This CDR3 comprises 15 residues. Deletions cut 0 bases from V and 4 bases from J, with 10 bases between. CDR3 sequence reads: CASSIEERIYNEQFF. DNA for the CDR3: TGTGCCAGTAGTATAGAAGAGCGGATTTACAATGAGCAGTTCTTC.

The chain links TRBV9 to TRBJ1-2, with TRBD1 identical over 9 bases. With V trimmed by 4 bases and J by 7 bases, 8 bases remained unmatched. This CDR3 comprises 14 residues. Germline loops: CDR1 SGDLS, CDR2 YYNGEE. CDR3: CASSSTGGAGGYTF. The CDR3 DNA sequence: TGTGCCAGCAGCTCAACAGGGGGCGCGGGTGGCTACACCTTC.

The chain carries TRBV28 and TRBJ2-7; TRBD2 matches at 7 bases. CDR3 length equals 14 residues. After removal of 2 bases from V and 3 bases from J, the junction contained 4 bases not matched to a gene. The germline V gene has CDR1 MDHEN and CDR2 SYDVKM. The CDR3 sequence is CASSLPGDYYEQYF. DNA for the CDR3: TGTGCCAGCAGTTTACCCGGGGACTACTACGAGCAGTACTTC.

The chain has TRBV10-1 and TRBJ2-1; 10 bases line up with TRBD1. The CDR3 runs 14 residues. V was clipped by 8 bases and J by 5 bases; unmatched bases: 6. The V gene's germline CDR1 is WNHNN and CDR2 SYGVQD (reference sequence). The CDR3 reads CASPAGQGNNEQFF. The DNA for the CDR3 is TGCGCCAGCCCTGCGGGACAGGGGAACAATGAGCAGTTCTTC.

This clone has more than one count but fewer than ten. The chain recombines TRBV5-1 with TRBJ2-7; 10 nucleotides align to TRBD1. CDR1 is SGHRS, CDR2 YFSETQ, per germline. CDR3 length: 15 amino acids. V shed 4 bases, J shed 4 bases, and the junction held 8 bases outside the gene matches. The CDR3 sequence is CASSMTGGLTYEQYF. The CDR3 coding sequence is TGCGCCAGCAGCATGACAGGGGGCCTAACTTACGAGCAGTACTTC.

The chain uses TRBV9 and TRBJ1-1; 8 bases are shared with TRBD1. Germline loops: CDR1 SGDLS, CDR2 YYNGEE. The trim removed 4 bases at V and 7 bases at J, leaving 9 bases unmatched. The CDR3 has 14 residues. The CDR3 DNA sequence: TGTGCCAGCAGCTCAGGGGGCGGGTTTGATGAAGCTTTCTTT. Protein product: CASSSGGGFDEAFF.

The chain combines TRBV5-4 with TRBJ2-4; D is uncertain. CDR1 SGHNT and CDR2 YYREEE come from the germline V gene (reference sequence). Trimming stripped 4 bases from V and 6 bases from J, with 20 bases between. This CDR3 is built from 16 residues. CDR3 bases: TGTGCCAGCAGCCGAATTCATGAAATGGCCCGAAACATTCAGTACTTC. It specifies CASSRIHEMARNIQYF.

The chain is built from TRBV10-1 and TRBJ2-1, with TRBD2 identical over 7 bases. V gave up 9 bases and J gave up 2 bases; unmatched junction bases: 7. Germline CDR1 reads WNHNN; CDR2 reads SYGVQD (reference sequence). This CDR3 is 14 amino acids long. CDR3 coding DNA: TGCGCCAGAGGGAGGGGAAATGCCTACAATGAGCAGTTCTTC. Its translation is CARGRGNAYNEQFF.

The chain uses TRBV7-6 and TRBJ2-2; 9 bases fit TRBD2. CDR1 and CDR2 (germline): SGHVS, FNYEAQ. V trimming: 5 bases; J trimming: 7 bases; junction bases outside the gene matches: 14. The CDR3 covers 17 residues. The CDR3 DNA sequence: TGTGCCAGCAGCCGCACTGGCGGGGGGGCCATGGGCGGGGAGCTGTTTTTT. Protein: CASSRTGGGAMGGELFF.

This sequence joins TRBV18 and TRBJ2-7; 7 bases map to TRBD2. The CDR3 consists of 14 residues. Per the germline V gene, CDR1 is KGHSH and CDR2 is LQKENI. The junction had 5 bases not matched to a gene; V was cut back by 3 bases and J by 3 bases. DNA of the CDR3: TGTGCCAGCTCACCGCGGGGGACGAACTACGAGCAGTACTTC. Residues: CASSPRGTNYEQYF.

The V and J genes are TRBV7-9 and TRBJ2-3; 9 bases are a match to TRBD2. The germline gives CDR1 SEHNR, CDR2 FQNEAQ (reference sequence). The CDR3 runs to 15 residues. The trim removed 4 bases at V and 1 base at J, leaving 3 bases unmatched. The CDR3 region has the DNA TGTGCCAGCAGCTACTCTAGCGGGGGCACAGATACGCAGTATTTT. Translated, it gives CASSYSSGGTDTQYF.

This clone has just one count. This rearrangement joins TRBV15 to TRBJ2-3, with D possibly being TRBD2 (7 bases). The V gene lost 5 bases and the J gene lost 2 bases, with 14 bases spanning the gap. Per the germline V gene, CDR1 is LNHNV and CDR2 is YYDKDF (reference sequence). The CDR3 runs 15 residues. This chain's CDR3 is CATSHGEGDTDTQYF. CDR3 DNA: TGTGCCACCAGCCATGGGGAGGGGGACACAGATACGCAGTATTTT.

In this sample, this clone turned up once. The gene calls are TRBV6-5 and TRBJ1-3; no clear D. The ends were cut back, 8 bases at V and 2 bases at J, with 7 bases in the middle. Germline lookup yields CDR1 MNHEY and CDR2 SVGAGI. The CDR3 sequence is 12 residues long. The DNA of the CDR3 is TGTGCCAGCTGGAGGGCTGGAAACACCATATATTTT. Translating gives CASWRAGNTIYF.

This clone occurred a few times. The chain recombines TRBV19 with TRBJ2-7; 9 positions match TRBD2. CDR1 is LNHDA and CDR2 is SQIVND in the germline V gene (reference sequence). The CDR3 length is 14 residues. The ends lost 6 bases at V and 3 bases at J; junction bases unmatched: 6. CDR3 coding DNA: TGTGCCAGTAGCCCTAGCGGGGTCCTCTACGAGCAGTACTTC. Protein sequence: CASSPSGVLYEQYF.

This clone was observed a few times. CDR3 sequence (DNA): TGTGCCAGCAGCTTAAAGGACAGCATCTCGTACTTC. The encoded protein is CASSLKDSISYF. The rearrangement uses TRBV7-9 and TRBJ2-4, with D possibly matching TRBD1 (6 bases). The CDR3 is 12 amino acids. Deletions cut 2 bases from V and 15 bases from J, with 14 bases between. CDR1 and CDR2 (germline): SEHNR, FQNEAQ (reference sequence).

The chain has TRBV7-8 and TRBJ2-5; 7 nucleotides agree with TRBD2. Looked up from germline, CDR1 is SGHVS and CDR2 is FQNEAQ. The CDR3 is made up of 17 amino acids. V lost 5 bases to trimming and J lost 6 bases; unmatched junction nucleotides: 18. The CDR3 region is CASSPPLRTRERKTQYF. In nucleotides, the CDR3 is TGTGCCAGCAGCCCACCGCTGAGGACTAGGGAAAGGAAGACCCAGTACTTC.

V is TRBV2 and J is TRBJ2-3; D is unresolved. The length of the CDR3 is 14 residues. Germline loops: CDR1 SNHLY, CDR2 FYNNEI. V lost 8 bases and J 5 bases, leaving 17 bases between the germline ends. The CDR3 loop is CASRRLASQDTQYF. For the CDR3, the DNA is TGTGCCAGCCGCCGCCTGGCTAGTCAAGATACGCAGTATTTT.

This sequence joins TRBV5-8 and TRBJ2-1, with D possibly being TRBD2 (5 bases). The ends were cut back, 4 bases at V and 2 bases at J, with 22 bases in the middle. Germline CDR1 SGHTS, CDR2 YDEGEE. The CDR3 is 18 residues long. The CDR3 is CASSNWMQRTSTYNEQFF. Written as DNA, the CDR3 is TGTGCCAGCAGCAATTGGATGCAGAGGACTTCTACCTACAATGAGCAGTTCTTC.

The chain has TRBV15 and TRBJ1-3; D is unclear. The CDR3 contains 15 residues. Germline-derived CDR1 and CDR2 are LNHNV and YYDKDF (reference sequence). Trimming took off 1 base at V and 0 bases at J, with 7 bases between the two ends. CDR3 amino acids: CATSRGFLSGNTIYF. The CDR3 nucleotides are TGTGCCACCAGCAGAGGTTTTCTCTCTGGAAACACCATATATTTT. The full variable domain, completed using reference TRBV15 and TRBJ1-3, is DAMVIQNPRYQVTQFGKPVTLSCSQTLNHNVMYWYQQKSSQAPKLLFHYYDKDFNNEADTPDNFQSRRPNTSFCFLDIRSPGLGDTAMYLCATSRGFLSGNTIYFGEGSWLTVV.

The CDR3 spells CASSQSGTNTGELFF. CDR3 coding DNA: TGCGCCAGCAGCCAGTCCGGGACAAACACCGGGGAGCTGTTTTTT. This chain joins TRBV4-3 and TRBJ2-2, with D possibly TRBD1 on 6 matching bases. Deletions cut 3 bases from V and 2 bases from J, with 10 bases between. There are 15 residues in the CDR3. Germline V CDR1 and CDR2: LGHNA, YSLEER.

CDR3 loop: CASSQEQGSEQYF. For the CDR3, the DNA is TGTGCCAGCAGCCAGGAACAGGGGTCCGAGCAGTACTTC. This chain uses TRBV27 with TRBJ2-7, with TRBD1 matching over 7 bases. This CDR3 contains 13 residues. The germline CDR1 and CDR2 sequences are MNHEY and SMNVEV (reference sequence). V lost 6 bases to trimming and J lost 6 bases; unmatched junction nucleotides: 8.

CDR3 sequence: CASSSRRDSVFDEQFF. For the CDR3, the DNA is TGTGCCAGCAGCTCCCGTCGGGACAGCGTTTTCGATGAGCAGTTCTTC. V and J are TRBV7-9 and TRBJ2-1; TRBD1 agrees at 7 bases. Germline V gene sequence: CDR1 SEHNR, CDR2 FQNEAQ (reference sequence). This CDR3 comprises 16 residues. After removal of 4 bases from V and 8 bases from J, the junction contained 14 bases not matched to a gene.